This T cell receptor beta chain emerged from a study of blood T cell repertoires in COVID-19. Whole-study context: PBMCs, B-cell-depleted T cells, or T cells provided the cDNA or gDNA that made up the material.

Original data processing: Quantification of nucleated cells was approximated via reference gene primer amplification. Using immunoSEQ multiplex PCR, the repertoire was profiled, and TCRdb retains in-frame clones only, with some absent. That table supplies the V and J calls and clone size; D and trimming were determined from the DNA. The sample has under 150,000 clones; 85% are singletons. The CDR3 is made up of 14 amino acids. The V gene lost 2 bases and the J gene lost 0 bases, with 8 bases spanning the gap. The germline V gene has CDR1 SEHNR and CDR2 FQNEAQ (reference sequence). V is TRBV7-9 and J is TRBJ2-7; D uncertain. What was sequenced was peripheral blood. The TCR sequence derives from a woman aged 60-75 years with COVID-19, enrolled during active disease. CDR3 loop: CASSLLSYSYEQYF. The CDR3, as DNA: TGTGCCAGCAGCTTATTGTCCTACTCCTACGAGCAGTACTTC.